This T cell receptor beta chain emerged from a study of shared clonotypes between healthy human individuals. Notes on the study in general: Unshared clonotypes carried lower generation probabilities than those common to all four donors.

The deep-level immunoSEQ assay was used. Sorted subsets were amplified in replicate PCRs using around 220 ng DNA, 32,000 or so T cell genomes. TCRdb keeps only in-frame clones here, not all; method: immunoSEQ multiplex PCR. This sample has 2 million to 2.5 million clones, with just over 90% found just once. As to this clone: Its antigen remains unknown.

CDR1 is MGHRA and CDR2 is YSYEKL in the germline V gene. The trim removed 5 bases at V and 2 bases at J, leaving 8 bases unmatched. The CDR3 has 16 amino acids. Nashville, Tennessee was home to all donors, each a Caucasian adult. This chain joins TRBV4-1 and TRBJ2-4; 8 nucleotides line up with TRBD2. Material for sequencing was naive CD4+ T cells from PBMCs. Documented subset: CD45RA+ positively selected. The TCR sequence derives from a man between 18 and 35 years old in good health. Some clones in this sample may be carry-over from other donors' samples. The CDR3 DNA follows: TGCGCCAGCAGCGATAGCGGGATTGTTACCAAAAACATTCAGTACTTC. It encodes CASSDSGIVTKNIQYF.